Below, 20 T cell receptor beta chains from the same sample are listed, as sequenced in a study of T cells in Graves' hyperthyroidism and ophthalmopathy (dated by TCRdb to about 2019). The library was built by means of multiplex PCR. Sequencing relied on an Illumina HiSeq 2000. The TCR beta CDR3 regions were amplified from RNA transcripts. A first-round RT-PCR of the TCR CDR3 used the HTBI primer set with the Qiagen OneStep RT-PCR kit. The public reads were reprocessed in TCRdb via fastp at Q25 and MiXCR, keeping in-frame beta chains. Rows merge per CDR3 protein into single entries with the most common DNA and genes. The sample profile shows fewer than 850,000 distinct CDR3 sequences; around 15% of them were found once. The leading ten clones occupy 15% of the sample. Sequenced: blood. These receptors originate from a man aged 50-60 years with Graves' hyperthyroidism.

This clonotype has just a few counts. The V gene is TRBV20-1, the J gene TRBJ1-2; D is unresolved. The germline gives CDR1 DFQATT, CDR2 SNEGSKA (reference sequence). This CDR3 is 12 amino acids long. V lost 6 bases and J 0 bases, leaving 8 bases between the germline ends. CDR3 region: CSAQVANYGYTF. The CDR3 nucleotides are TGCAGTGCCCAGGTAGCTAACTATGGCTACACCTTC.

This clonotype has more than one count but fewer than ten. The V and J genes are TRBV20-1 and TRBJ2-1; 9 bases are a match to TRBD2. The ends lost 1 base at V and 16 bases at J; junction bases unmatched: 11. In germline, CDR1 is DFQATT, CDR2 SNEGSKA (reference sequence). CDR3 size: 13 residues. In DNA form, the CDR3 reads TGCAGTGCTAGAGGGAGGCTAGCGGGAATTCTTTTCTTC. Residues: CSARGRLAGILFF.

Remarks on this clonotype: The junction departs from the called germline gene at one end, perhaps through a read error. The DNA of the CDR3 is TGTGACAGCAGCCGAACCTGGACAGTAAGTATGAACACTGAAGATTTCTTT. It yields the protein CDSSRTWTVSMNTEDFF. The rearrangement uses TRBV11-2 and TRBJ1-1; TRBD1 is a possible D gene (6 bases). CDR1 is SGHAT, CDR2 FQNNGV, per germline. The length of the CDR3 is 17 residues. Complete variable domain (other parts from reference TRBV11-2 and TRBJ1-1): EAGVAQSPRYKIIEKRQSVAFWCNPISGHATLYWYQQILGQGPKLLIQFQNNGVVDDSQLPKDRFSAERLKGVDSTLKIQPAKLEDSAVYLCDSSRTWTVSMNTEDFFGQGTRLTVV.

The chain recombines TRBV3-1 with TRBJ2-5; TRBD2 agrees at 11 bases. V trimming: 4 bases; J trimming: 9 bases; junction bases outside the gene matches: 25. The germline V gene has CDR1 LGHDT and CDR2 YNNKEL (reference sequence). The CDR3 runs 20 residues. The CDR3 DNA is TGTGCCAGCAGCCCGTTAAGACTAGCGGGAATGAATACAGAAGATCGGGCCCAGTACTTC. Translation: CASSPLRLAGMNTEDRAQYF.

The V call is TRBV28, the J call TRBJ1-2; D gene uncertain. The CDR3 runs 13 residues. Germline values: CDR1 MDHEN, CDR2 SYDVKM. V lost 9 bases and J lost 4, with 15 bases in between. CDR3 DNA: TGTGCCAGTTTACGGGGTTTTAGCTATGGCTACACCTTC. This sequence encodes CASLRGFSYGYTF.

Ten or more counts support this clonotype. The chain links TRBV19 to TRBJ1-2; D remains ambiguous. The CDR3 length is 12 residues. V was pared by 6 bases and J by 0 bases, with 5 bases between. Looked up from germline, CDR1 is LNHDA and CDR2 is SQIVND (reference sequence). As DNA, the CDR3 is TGTGCCAGTAGGGTGTCTAACTATGGCTACACCTTC. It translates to CASRVSNYGYTF.

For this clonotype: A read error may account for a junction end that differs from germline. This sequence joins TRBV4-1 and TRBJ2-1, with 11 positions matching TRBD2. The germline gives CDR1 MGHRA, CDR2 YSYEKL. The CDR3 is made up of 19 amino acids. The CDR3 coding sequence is TGCGCCAGCAGCCTTTTTACTAGCGGGAGACCTCGCTCCTACGATGAGCAGTTCTTC. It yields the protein CASSLFTSGRPRSYDEQFF.

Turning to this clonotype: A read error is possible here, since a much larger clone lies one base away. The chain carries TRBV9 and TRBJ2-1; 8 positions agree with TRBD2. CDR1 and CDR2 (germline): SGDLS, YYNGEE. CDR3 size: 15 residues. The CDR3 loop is CASSPGTSSLDEQCF. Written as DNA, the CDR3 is TGTGCCAGCAGCCCCGGGACTAGTAGTCTCGATGAGCAGTGCTTC. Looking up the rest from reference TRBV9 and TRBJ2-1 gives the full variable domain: DSGVTQTPKHLITATGQRVTLRCSPRSGDLSVYWYQQSLDQGLQFLIQYYNGEERAKGNILERFSAQQFPDLHSELNLSSLELGDSALYFCASSPGTSSLDEQCFGPGTRLTVL.

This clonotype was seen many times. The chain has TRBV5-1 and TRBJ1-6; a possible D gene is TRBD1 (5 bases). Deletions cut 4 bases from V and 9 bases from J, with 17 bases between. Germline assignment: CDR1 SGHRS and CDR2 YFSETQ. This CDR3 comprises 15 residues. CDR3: CASSPSSGGGSPLHF. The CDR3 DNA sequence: TGCGCCAGCAGCCCATCCTCGGGGGGAGGTTCACCCCTCCACTTT.

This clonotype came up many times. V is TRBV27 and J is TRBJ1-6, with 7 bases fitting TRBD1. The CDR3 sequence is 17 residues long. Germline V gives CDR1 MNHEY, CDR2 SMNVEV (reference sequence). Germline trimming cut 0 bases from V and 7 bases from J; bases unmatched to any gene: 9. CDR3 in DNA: TGTGCCAGCAGTTTATCGGTTTCCCAGGGGGGGAATTCACCCCTCCACTTT. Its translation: CASSLSVSQGGNSPLHF.

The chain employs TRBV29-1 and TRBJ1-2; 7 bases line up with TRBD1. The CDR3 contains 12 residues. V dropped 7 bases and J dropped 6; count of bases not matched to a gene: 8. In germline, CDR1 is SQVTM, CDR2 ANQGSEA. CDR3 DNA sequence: TGCAGCGCCGAGACAGGGAGGGATGGCTACACCTTC. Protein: CSAETGRDGYTF.

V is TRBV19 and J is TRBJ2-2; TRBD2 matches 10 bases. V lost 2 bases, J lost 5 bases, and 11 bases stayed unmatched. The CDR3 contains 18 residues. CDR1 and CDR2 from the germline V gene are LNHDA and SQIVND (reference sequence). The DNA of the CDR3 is TGTGCCAGTAGTATAATCCTCTCTAGCGGGAGTAGGACCGGGGAGCTGTTTTTT. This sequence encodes CASSIILSSGSRTGELFF. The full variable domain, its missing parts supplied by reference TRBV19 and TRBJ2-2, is DGGITQSPKYLFRKEGQNVTLSCEQNLNHDAMYWYRQDPGQGLRLIYYSQIVNDFQKGDIAEGYSVSREKKESFPLTVTSAQKNPTAFYLCASSIILSSGSRTGELFFGEGSRLTVL.

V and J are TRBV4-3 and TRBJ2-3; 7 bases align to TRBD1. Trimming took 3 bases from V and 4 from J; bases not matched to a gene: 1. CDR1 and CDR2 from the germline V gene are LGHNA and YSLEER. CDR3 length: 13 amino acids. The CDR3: CASSQTGSDTQYF. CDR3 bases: TGCGCCAGCAGCCAGACAGGGTCAGATACGCAGTATTTT.

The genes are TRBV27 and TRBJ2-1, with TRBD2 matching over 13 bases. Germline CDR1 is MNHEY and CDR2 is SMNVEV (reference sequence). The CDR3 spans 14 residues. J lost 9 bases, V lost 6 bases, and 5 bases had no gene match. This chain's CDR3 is CASRGLAGEPEQFF. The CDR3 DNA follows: TGTGCCAGCAGAGGACTAGCGGGAGAACCTGAGCAGTTCTTC.

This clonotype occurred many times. DNA of the CDR3: TGTGCCACCGCAGGCGGGAGGACGTACAATGAGCAGTTCTTC. Residues: CATAGGRTYNEQFF. The rearrangement uses TRBV6-1 and TRBJ2-1, with 8 bases identical to TRBD2. Germline loops: CDR1 MNHNS, CDR2 SASEGT. CDR3 length: 14 amino acids. Germline trimming cut 10 bases from V and 4 bases from J; bases unmatched to any gene: 9.

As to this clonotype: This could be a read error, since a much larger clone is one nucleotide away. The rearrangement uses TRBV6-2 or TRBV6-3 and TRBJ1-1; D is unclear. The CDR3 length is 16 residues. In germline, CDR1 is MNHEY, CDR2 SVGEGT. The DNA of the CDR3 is TGTGCCGGCAGTTACTCTATTGGGCTGGGAAGGACTGAAGCTTTCTTT. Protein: CAGSYSIGLGRTEAFF.

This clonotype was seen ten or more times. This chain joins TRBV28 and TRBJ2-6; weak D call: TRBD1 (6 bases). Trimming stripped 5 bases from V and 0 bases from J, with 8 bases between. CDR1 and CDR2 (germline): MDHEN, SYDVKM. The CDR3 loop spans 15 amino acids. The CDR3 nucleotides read TGTGCCAGCAGTGAACAGGGCTCTGGGGCCAACGTCCTGACTTTC. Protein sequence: CASSEQGSGANVLTF.

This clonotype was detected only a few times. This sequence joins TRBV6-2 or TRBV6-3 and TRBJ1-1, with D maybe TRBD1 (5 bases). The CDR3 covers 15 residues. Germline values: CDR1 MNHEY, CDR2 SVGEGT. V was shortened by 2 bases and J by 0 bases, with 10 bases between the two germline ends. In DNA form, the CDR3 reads TGTGCCAGCAGTTACCCGGGACGGATGAACACTGAAGCTTTCTTT. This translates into CASSYPGRMNTEAFF.

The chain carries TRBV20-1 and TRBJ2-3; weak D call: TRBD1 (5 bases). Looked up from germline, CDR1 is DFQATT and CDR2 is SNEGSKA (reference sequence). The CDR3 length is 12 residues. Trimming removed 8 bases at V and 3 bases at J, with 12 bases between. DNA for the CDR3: TGCAGTCCAAGCCAGGGAACAGATACGCAGTATTTT. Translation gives CSPSQGTDTQYF.

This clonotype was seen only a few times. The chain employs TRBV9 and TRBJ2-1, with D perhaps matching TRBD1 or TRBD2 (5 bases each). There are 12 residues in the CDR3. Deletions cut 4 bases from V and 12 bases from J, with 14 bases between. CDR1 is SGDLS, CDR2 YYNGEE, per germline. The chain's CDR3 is CASSTQGRRQFF. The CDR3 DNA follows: TGTGCCAGCAGCACCCAGGGACGGAGGCAGTTCTTC. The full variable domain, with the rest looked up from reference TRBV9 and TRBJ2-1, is DSGVTQTPKHLITATGQRVTLRCSPRSGDLSVYWYQQSLDQGLQFLIQYYNGEERAKGNILERFSAQQFPDLHSELNLSSLELGDSALYFCASSTQGRRQFFGPGTRLTVL.